This T cell receptor (beta chain) emerged from a study of blood T cell repertoires in COVID-19. Clones were read by immunoSEQ multiplex PCR, and TCRdb kept only the in-frame ones, dropping some. There are more than 95,000 clones in the sample; approximately 85% occur only once, and about 5% lies in the top ten. The V segment lost 5 bases and the J segment 6 bases; nucleotides outside the gene matches: 3. The CDR3 sequence is 13 residues long. Germline V lookup: CDR1 MRHNA, CDR2 SNTAGT. The source is a man aged 55 to 70 with acute or convalescent COVID-19. The sequenced sample was peripheral blood. V is TRBV6-4 and J is TRBJ1-5; 8 bases match TRBD1. CDR3 sequence (DNA): TGTGCCAGCAGTCAGGGGGCGGGTCAGCCCCAGCATTTT. It specifies CASSQGAGQPQHF.